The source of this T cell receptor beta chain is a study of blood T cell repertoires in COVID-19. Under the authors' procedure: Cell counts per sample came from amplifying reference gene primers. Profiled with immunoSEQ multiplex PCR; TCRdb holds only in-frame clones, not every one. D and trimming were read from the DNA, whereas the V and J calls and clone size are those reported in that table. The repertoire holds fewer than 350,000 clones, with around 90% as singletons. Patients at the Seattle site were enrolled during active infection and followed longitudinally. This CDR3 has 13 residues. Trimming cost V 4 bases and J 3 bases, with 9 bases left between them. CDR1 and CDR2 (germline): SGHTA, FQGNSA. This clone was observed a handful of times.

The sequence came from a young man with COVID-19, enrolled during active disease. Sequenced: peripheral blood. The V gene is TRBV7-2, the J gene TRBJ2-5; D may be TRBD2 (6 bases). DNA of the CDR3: TGTGCCAGCAGCTCGGGACTCGAAGAGACCCAGTACTTC. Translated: CASSSGLEETQYF.